Each of the 2 T cell receptor beta chains below was sequenced from the same sample in a study of T cells in Graves' hyperthyroidism and ophthalmopathy. RNA transcripts gave rise to amplified TCR beta CDR3 regions. HTBI primers were employed in a first-round RT-PCR of the TCR CDR3. TCRdb re-analysed the multiplex PCR reads in MiXCR, keeping a single row per CDR3 protein. This repertoire shows over 650,000 distinct CDR3 sequences, around 17% found once; its top ten account for over 7.5%. Sequencing input: blood. The origin of the receptors is a man aged 18 to 35 with Graves' hyperthyroidism.

This clonotype was counted many times. This chain links TRBV28 with TRBJ2-7, with D perhaps matching TRBD1 (5 bases). V was pared by 5 bases and J by 11 bases, with 13 bases between. Germline V CDR1 and CDR2: MDHEN, SYDVKM. This CDR3 is 11 amino acids long. CDR3 sequence: CASSPGHVKYF. The CDR3 DNA reads TGTGCCAGCAGTCCCGGACACGTGAAGTACTTC. The full variable domain, rest sourced from reference TRBV28 and TRBJ2-7, is DVKVTQSSRYLVKRTGEKVFLECVQDMDHENMFWYRQDPGLGLRLIYFSYDVKMKEKGDIPEGYSVSREKKERFSLILESASTNQTSMYLCASSPGHVKYFGPGTRLTVT.

Only one count was recorded for this clonotype. The V and J genes are TRBV20-1 and TRBJ1-1; D possibly corresponds to TRBD1 (6 bases). V was shortened by 2 bases and J by 0 bases, with 10 bases between the two germline ends. The CDR3 covers 14 residues. The V gene's germline CDR1 is DFQATT and CDR2 SNEGSKA (reference sequence). The CDR3 DNA reads as TGCAGTGCTAGACAGGGACATATGAACACTGAAGCTTTCTTT. Amino acid sequence: CSARQGHMNTEAFF.